By sample share, the clone carrying this TCR beta chain is medium-sized. The data are from a study of graft-versus-host responses after intestinal transplantation. About the study: Recipients were given multivisceral, liver-intestinal, or isolated intestinal transplants.

Here immunoSEQ multiplex PCR was the method, and the copy in TCRdb shows in-frame clones only, minus some. The table records 30,000 to 45,000 clones, under 85% of them present only once. The CDR3 is 17 residues long. V shed 5 bases and J 8 bases; nucleotides not matched to a gene: 15. Germline values: CDR1 SGHVS, CDR2 FQNEAQ. Sequencing was performed on PBMCs, taken about 38 months after transplant. The chain is built from TRBV7-8 and TRBJ1-6, with TRBD1 matching 7 bases. This TCR was recovered from a human patient who received an intestinal transplant, so some T cells may come from the graft donor. The CDR3 DNA reads as TGTGCCAGCAGCCTAACCCTAACCGGGACAGCGGATTCACCCCTCCACTTT. Its translation: CASSLTLTGTADSPLHF.